This T cell receptor beta chain was retrieved from a study of cytomegalovirus exposure and HLA in healthy donors. The CDR3 totals 14 residues. Germline V gives CDR1 SGHRS, CDR2 YFSETQ. Trimming removed 8 bases from V and 2 bases from J, with 11 bases in between. The PCR used 60 Vbeta and 13 Jbeta primers. Repertoires were generated with immunoSEQ multiplex PCR, while TCRdb's copy carries only in-frame clones and drops some. Of over 65,000 clones listed, around 80% are singletons. Comment on this clone: Its antigen is not known.

Study results and caveats: Cytomegalovirus association was assigned to 150 to 200 TCR beta chains. CMV serostatus was the sole immune exposure data available.

The chain carries TRBV5-1 and TRBJ2-6; no definite D call. Sequences were obtained from PBMCs. The TCR was taken from a man in his forties in good health and CMV-seronegative. As DNA, the CDR3 is TGCGCCAGTTCCCTAGTCCCTGGGGCCAACGTCCTGACTTTC. Protein product: CASSLVPGANVLTF.